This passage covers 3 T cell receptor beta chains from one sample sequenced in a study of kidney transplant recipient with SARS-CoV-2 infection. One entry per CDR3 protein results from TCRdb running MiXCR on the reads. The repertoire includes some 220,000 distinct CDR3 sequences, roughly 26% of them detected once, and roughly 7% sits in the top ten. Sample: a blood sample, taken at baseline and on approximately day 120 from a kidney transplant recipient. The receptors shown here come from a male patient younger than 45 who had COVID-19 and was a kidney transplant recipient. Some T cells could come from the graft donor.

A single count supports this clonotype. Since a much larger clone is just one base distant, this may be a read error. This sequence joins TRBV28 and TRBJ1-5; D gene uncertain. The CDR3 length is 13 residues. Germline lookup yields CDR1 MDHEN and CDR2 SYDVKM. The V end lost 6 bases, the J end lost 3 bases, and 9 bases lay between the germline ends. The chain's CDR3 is CASRPRANQPQHF. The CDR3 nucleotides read TGTGCCAGCAGGCCCCGGGCCAATCAGCCCCAGCATTTT.

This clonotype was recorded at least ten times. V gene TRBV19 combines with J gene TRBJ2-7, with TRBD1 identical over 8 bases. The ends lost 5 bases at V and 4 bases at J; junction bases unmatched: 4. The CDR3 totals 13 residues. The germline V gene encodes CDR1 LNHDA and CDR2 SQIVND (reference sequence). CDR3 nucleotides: TGTGCCAGTAGTGGACAGGGAACTTACGAGCAGTACTTC. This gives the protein CASSGQGTYEQYF.

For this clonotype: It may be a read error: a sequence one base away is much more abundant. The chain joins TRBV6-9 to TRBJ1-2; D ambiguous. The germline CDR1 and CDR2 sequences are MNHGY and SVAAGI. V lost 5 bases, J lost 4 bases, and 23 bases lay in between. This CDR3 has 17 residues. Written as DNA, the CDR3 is TGTGCCAGCAGTAGTGTTGAGCCTTACGGAATGACCTATGGCTACACCTTC. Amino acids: CASSSVEPYGMTYGYTF.